This is a list of T cell receptor beta chains from one sample in a study of OX40 agonist ivuxolimab in advanced cancers. Here immunoSEQ multiplex PCR was the method, and the copy in TCRdb shows in-frame clones only, minus some. The repertoire holds 40,000 or so clones, with 80% as singletons. The sample was CD4+ or CD8+ T cells sorted from blood, taken in a trial of the OX40 agonist ivuxolimab. The origin of the receptors is an adult with an advanced solid tumor such as melanoma, head and neck, liver or kidney cancer. CDR3s include the opening cysteine and the closing phenylalanine or tryptophan. The D gene is left open where the match is weak. Rows give clone size only sometimes, using once, few, many, or a class for an expanded clone.

J gene | V gene | D gene | clone size | CDR3 DNA | CDR3 protein
TRBJ1-2 | TRBV15 | . | few | TGTGCCACCAGCAGAGATGGGAATGGCTATAACTATGGCTACACCTTC | CATSRDGNGYNYGYTF
TRBJ2-2 | TRBV18 | . | . | TGTGCCAGCTCACCCCCATCCGCGAACACCGGGGAGCTGTTTTTT | CASSPPSANTGELFF
TRBJ2-1 | TRBV6-6 | TRBD2 | . | TGTGCCAGCAGTCTTAGCGGGAGAGGTGGGAATGAGCAGTTCTTC | CASSLSGRGGNEQFF
TRBJ1-1 | TRBV7-9 | . | . | TGTGCCAGCAGCGCTGAAAATTTCGGGGCTTTCTTT | CASSAENFGAFF
TRBJ1-2 | TRBV9 | . | . | TGTGCCAGCAGCGCTGAGCACTATGGCTACACCTTC | CASSAEHYGYTF
TRBJ2-2 | TRBV5-6 | TRBD2 | . | TGTGCCAGCAGCTTTCCGGGGGGACGGACCGGGGAGCTGTTTTTT | CASSFPGGRTGELFF
TRBJ2-3 | TRBV5-1 | . | . | TGCGCCAGCAGCCCCCAGGCGACGGGAGATACGCAGTATTTT | CASSPQATGDTQYF
TRBJ1-6 | TRBV25-1 | TRBD1 | . | TGTGCCAGCAGACAGGACAGGGGGCTTAATTCACCCCTCCACTTT | CASRQDRGLNSPLHF
TRBJ2-7 | TRBV7-8 | . | . | TGTGCCAGCGCGAACCCCCCTAACGAGCAGTACTTC | CASANPPNEQYF
TRBJ1-1 | TRBV19 | . | . | TGTGCCAGTAGTTCGGCGTGGGATTTTAAAAACACTGAAGCTTTCTTT | CASSSAWDFKNTEAFF
TRBJ1-2 | TRBV11-3 | TRBD1 | . | TGTGCCAGCAGCTTAACCGGGACAGGGGGCACCTATGGCTACACCTTC | CASSLTGTGGTYGYTF
TRBJ1-1 | TRBV6-1 | . | few | TGTGCCAGCAGTGCCCTCTACGGGTCGAACACTGAAGCTTTCTTT | CASSALYGSNTEAFF
TRBJ2-3 | TRBV30 | . | few | TGTGCCTGGAGCAGGCTCTCCTCTAGCACAGATACGCAGTATTTT | CAWSRLSSSTDTQYF
TRBJ1-2 | TRBV9 | . | . | TGTGCCAGCAGCGTAGGTGAGGGTTATGGCTACACCTTC | CASSVGEGYGYTF
TRBJ2-2 | TRBV19 | . | . | TGTGCCAGTAGTGTGAGCGCCGGGGAGCTGTTTTTT | CASSVSAGELFF
TRBJ1-1 | TRBV28 | TRBD1 | . | TGTGCCAGCAGTTTACCACTTATACTCGGACAGGACACTGAAGCTTTCTTT | CASSLPLILGQDTEAFF
TRBJ2-2 | TRBV28 | TRBD2 | . | TGTGCCAGCAGCCGTCATGGGGGGGAGGCCGGGGAGCTGTTTTTT | CASSRHGGEAGELFF
TRBJ2-1 | TRBV5-5 | TRBD2 | . | TGTGCCAGCAGCTGGGAGGCTAGCGGGAGTGGTTATATCCCCAATGAGCAGTTCTTC | CASSWEASGSGYIPNEQFF
TRBJ2-1 | TRBV9 | . | . | TGTGCCAGCAGCGTTACCACCCGGAATGAGCAGTTCTTC | CASSVTTRNEQFF
TRBJ2-2 | TRBV5-1 | . | . | TGCGCCAGCAGCTTGGGGGCCACGAACACCGGGGAGCTGTTTTTT | CASSLGATNTGELFF
TRBJ1-6 | TRBV5-1 | . | . | TGCGCCAGCAGCTTCATTTCGAGCGGGGAATCACCCCTCCACTTT | CASSFISSGESPLHF
TRBJ2-5 | TRBV5-1 | TRBD1 | . | TGCGCCAGCAGCCTGACAGGGCACCAAGAGACCCAGTACTTC | CASSLTGHQETQYF
TRBJ2-5 | TRBV29-1 | . | . | TGCAGCGTCGCCCGGGACACTTTCGGGGAGACCCAGTACTTC | CSVARDTFGETQYF
TRBJ2-2 | TRBV28 | . | . | TGTGCCAGCAGTTTCGTGGGGTTAGACACCGGGGAGCTGTTTTTT | CASSFVGLDTGELFF
TRBJ2-2 | TRBV21-1 | . | few | TGTGCCAGCAGCAAAGAAGGGGGGACCGGCGGGGAGCTGTTTTTT | CASSKEGGTGGELFF
TRBJ2-7 | TRBV11-2 | . | . | TGTGCCAGCAGAAGCAGGGTCGAGCAGTACTTC | CASRSRVEQYF
TRBJ1-1 | TRBV27 | TRBD1 | . | TGTGCCAGCCTTTCTTTTCGGACAGGGAGGTACACTGAAGCTTTCTTT | CASLSFRTGRYTEAFF
TRBJ1-4 | TRBV6-1 | TRBD1 | . | TGTGCCAGCAGGGGAGGGTCAGGGGGGGATGAAAAACTGTTTTTT | CASRGGSGGDEKLFF
TRBJ2-3 | TRBV6-6 | . | . | TGTGCCAGCAGTACCCCAACAGATACGCAGTATTTT | CASSTPTDTQYF
TRBJ1-5 | TRBV7-2 | . | . | TGTGCCAGCAGCTTAGGGGACGGTGTCGGCAATCAGCCCCAGCATTTT | CASSLGDGVGNQPQHF
TRBJ2-1 | TRBV15 | . | . | TGTGCCACCAGCGGTCAGGGGTTGGGTGAGCAGTTCTTC | CATSGQGLGEQFF
TRBJ2-3 | TRBV7-3 | . | . | TGTGCCAGCAGCTTAAGTGGCGCGGGACTCAGCACAGATACGCAGTATTTT | CASSLSGAGLSTDTQYF
TRBJ1-3 | TRBV5-1 | TRBD1 | . | TGCGCCAGCAGCTTTGGGACAGCTGGAAACACCATATATTTT | CASSFGTAGNTIYF
TRBJ2-3 | TRBV7-6 | TRBD2 | . | TGTGCCAGCAGCCCCTTGGTGAATAGCGGGGGGCATACGCAGTATTTT | CASSPLVNSGGHTQYF
TRBJ2-5 | TRBV5-1 | . | once | TGCGCCAGCAGCTTGGTAGGGCCCGGAGAGACCCAGTACTTC | CASSLVGPGETQYF
TRBJ2-1 | TRBV27 | TRBD1 | . | TGTGCCAGTCTTAGGGGGCACATAGGCTACAATGAGCAGTTCTTC | CASLRGHIGYNEQFF
TRBJ2-3 | TRBV5-4 | . | . | TGTGCCAGCAGCTCCGGGATTACCACAGATACGCAGTATTTT | CASSSGITTDTQYF
TRBJ1-5 | TRBV6-1 | . | . | TGTGCCAGCAGTGAGAAGGCGTCGGAGCATTTT | CASSEKASEHF
TRBJ2-5 | TRBV5-4 | TRBD2 | . | TGTGCCAGCAGCCGACGTAGCGGGGGTCAAGAGACCCAGTACTTC | CASSRRSGGQETQYF
TRBJ2-7 | TRBV6-1 | TRBD2 | . | TGTGCCAGCAGTGTTGGACTAGCGGAAACCTACGAGCAGTACTTC | CASSVGLAETYEQYF
TRBJ1-5 | TRBV30 | . | . | TGTGCCTGGAGTGGGGGGTGGAATCAGCCCCAGCATTTT | CAWSGGWNQPQHF
TRBJ1-2 | TRBV5-6 | . | . | TGTGCCAGCAGCCTTGGACGTACCTATGGCTACACCTTC | CASSLGRTYGYTF
TRBJ1-1 | TRBV9 | . | . | TGTGCCAGCAGCCCTAGTCGAGGAAACACTGAAGCTTTCTTT | CASSPSRGNTEAFF